This TCR beta chain appears in the sequencing data of a study of blood T cell repertoires in COVID-19. About the research overall: Some COVID-19 samples were acute and others convalescent; all came from the United States, Italy and Spain.

Profiled with immunoSEQ multiplex PCR; TCRdb holds only in-frame clones, not every one. The sample includes tens of thousands of clones, roughly four fifths of them seen just once. Sequencing was carried out using peripheral blood. The TCR originated in a man over 45 with active or convalescent COVID-19.

CDR3 protein: CASSGTVNQPQHF. DNA of the CDR3: TGTGCCAGCAGCGGGACAGTTAATCAGCCCCAGCATTTT. The chain joins TRBV27 to TRBJ1-5; 7 bases match TRBD1. V was pared by 6 bases and J by 4 bases, with 3 bases of the junction left unmatched. Per the germline V gene, CDR1 is MNHEY and CDR2 is SMNVEV (reference sequence). The length of the CDR3 is 13 residues.